The present entry profiles one T cell receptor beta chain with its context. Its cognate antigen is unknown. Germline and genes here are mouse. Read data end 1 residue before the CDR3 end; the end is taken from the germline J gene. These data belong to a study of tissue T cells after allogeneic stem cell transplantation. With V trimmed by 2 bases and J by 7 bases, 7 bases remained unmatched. The germline CDR1 and CDR2 sequences are SGHSN and HYEKVE. The CDR3 totals 13 residues. Method: immunoSEQ multiplex PCR; TCRdb's copy keeps in-frame clones and lacks some. The table includes about 48,000 clones, 73% detected once. Points from the study as a whole: Only a limited share of tissue TCRs appeared in blood or spleen.

The rearrangement uses TRBV12-1 and TRBJ2-7; 7 bases are a match to TRBD1. This sequence was found in a pool of C57BL/6 mice in good health. Material: sorted cells pooled from one or two spleens. CDR3 loop: CASSPRTGGEQYF. CDR3 bases read: TGTGCCAGCTCTCCTCGGACAGGAGGAGAACAGTAC.